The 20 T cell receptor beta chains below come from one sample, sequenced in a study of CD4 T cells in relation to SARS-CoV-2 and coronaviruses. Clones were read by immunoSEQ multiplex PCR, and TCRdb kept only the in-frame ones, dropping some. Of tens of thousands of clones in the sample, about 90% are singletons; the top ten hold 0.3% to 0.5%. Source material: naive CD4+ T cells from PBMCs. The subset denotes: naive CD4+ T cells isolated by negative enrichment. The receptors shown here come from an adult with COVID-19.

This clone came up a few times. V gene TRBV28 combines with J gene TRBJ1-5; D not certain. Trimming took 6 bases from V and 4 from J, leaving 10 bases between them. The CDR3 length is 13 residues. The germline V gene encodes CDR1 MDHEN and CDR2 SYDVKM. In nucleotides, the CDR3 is TGTGCCAGCAGGGCGAGGCGAAATCAGCCCCAGCATTTT. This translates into CASRARRNQPQHF.

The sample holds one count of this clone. Written as DNA, the CDR3 is TGCGCCAGCAGCTTGTTGCCGGGCGGTTACAATGAGCAGTTCTTC. Encoded protein: CASSLLPGGYNEQFF. The rearrangement links TRBV5-1 to TRBJ2-1; D uncertain. Trimming pared 1 base from V and 4 bases from J, leaving 12 bases between. Germline assignment: CDR1 SGHRS and CDR2 YFSETQ. This CDR3 is built from 15 residues.

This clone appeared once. This CDR3 is CASSAGQGEKLFF. The CDR3 DNA follows: TGTGCCAGCAGCGCGGGACAGGGGGAAAAACTGTTTTTT. The chain employs TRBV7-9 and TRBJ1-4; 10 nucleotides line up with TRBD1. V lost 5 bases, J lost 8 bases, and 2 bases stayed unmatched. This CDR3 region has 13 residues. CDR1 SEHNR and CDR2 FQNEAQ come from the germline V gene (reference sequence).

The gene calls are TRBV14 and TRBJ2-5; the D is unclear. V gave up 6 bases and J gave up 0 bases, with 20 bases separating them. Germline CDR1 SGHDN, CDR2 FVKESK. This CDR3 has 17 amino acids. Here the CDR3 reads CASSHWDMLPYQETQYF. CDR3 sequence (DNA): TGTGCCAGCAGTCACTGGGATATGTTACCGTACCAAGAGACCCAGTACTTC.

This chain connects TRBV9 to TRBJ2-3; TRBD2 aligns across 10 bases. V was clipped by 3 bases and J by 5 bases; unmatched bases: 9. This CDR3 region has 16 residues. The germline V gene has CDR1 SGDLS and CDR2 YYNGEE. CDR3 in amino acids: CASSASAGGPGDTQYF. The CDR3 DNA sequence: TGTGCCAGCAGCGCCTCAGCGGGAGGGCCCGGAGATACGCAGTATTTT.

The DNA for the CDR3 is TGTGCCAGCAGCGCTCCCGGGAGGGGGACTAGCGGGAGGAGCTCCTACAATGAGCAGTTCTTC. It translates to CASSAPGRGTSGRSSYNEQFF. This chain uses TRBV9 with TRBJ2-1; 15 nucleotides match TRBD2. The CDR3 has 21 amino acids. The J segment lost 0 bases and the V segment lost 3 bases, leaving 13 bases of the junction unmatched. In germline, CDR1 is SGDLS, CDR2 YYNGEE.

Written as DNA, the CDR3 is TGTGCCAGCCCCAGGACTAGCGGGAGTTACAATGAGCAGTTCTTC. It is translated as CASPRTSGSYNEQFF. The V call is TRBV21-1, the J call TRBJ2-1; TRBD2 is the table's D call and was not checked against the DNA. TRBV21-1 is annotated as a pseudogene. The CDR3 runs 15 residues.

As DNA, the CDR3 is TGCGCCAGCAGCCGCGGCGAGAAAAAGGGTCATGGCTACACCTTC. Translating gives CASSRGEKKGHGYTF. The rearrangement links TRBV4-1 to TRBJ1-2, with D uncertain. The germline V and J ends were trimmed by 4 bases and 6 bases, with 18 bases remaining between them. This CDR3 contains 15 residues. Per germline, CDR1 MGHRA and CDR2 YSYEKL.

The CDR3 sequence is CASSFGADTHTDTQYF. The CDR3 DNA follows: TGTGCCAGCAGCTTCGGGGCAGACACACACACAGATACGCAGTATTTT. This chain connects TRBV11-1 to TRBJ2-3; the D gene could be TRBD1 or TRBD2 (5 bases each). CDR1 is SGHAT and CDR2 is FQDESV in the germline V gene (reference sequence). The V end was cut by 3 bases, the J end by 2 bases, with 15 bases between. This CDR3 has 16 residues.

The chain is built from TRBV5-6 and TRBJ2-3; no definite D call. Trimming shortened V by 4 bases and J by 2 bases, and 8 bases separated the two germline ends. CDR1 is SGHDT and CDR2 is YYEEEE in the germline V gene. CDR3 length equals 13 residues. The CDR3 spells CASSQTSTDTQYF. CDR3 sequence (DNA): TGTGCCAGCAGCCAAACATCCACAGATACGCAGTATTTT.

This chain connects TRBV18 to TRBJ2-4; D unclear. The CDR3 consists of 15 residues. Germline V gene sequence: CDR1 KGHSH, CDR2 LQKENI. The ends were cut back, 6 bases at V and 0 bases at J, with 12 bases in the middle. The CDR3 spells CASSHERLAKNIQYF. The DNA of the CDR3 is TGTGCCAGCTCCCATGAAAGACTAGCCAAAAACATTCAGTACTTC.

In DNA, the CDR3 is TGTGCCACCAGTGAAGCAGGGACCCAAGAGACCCAGTACTTC. It specifies CATSEAGTQETQYF. J is TRBJ2-5 and V is TRBV24-1; D may correspond to TRBD1 or TRBD2 (5 bases each). Germline V gives CDR1 KGHDR, CDR2 SFDVKD. V dropped 4 bases and J dropped 1 base, with 9 bases sitting between them. This CDR3 is built from 14 residues.

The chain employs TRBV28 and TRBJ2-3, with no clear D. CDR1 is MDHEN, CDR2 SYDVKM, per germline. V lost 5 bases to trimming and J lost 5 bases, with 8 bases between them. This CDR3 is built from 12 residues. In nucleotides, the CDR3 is TGTGCCAGCAGTCGGCCTTTAGATACGCAGTATTTT. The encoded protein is CASSRPLDTQYF.

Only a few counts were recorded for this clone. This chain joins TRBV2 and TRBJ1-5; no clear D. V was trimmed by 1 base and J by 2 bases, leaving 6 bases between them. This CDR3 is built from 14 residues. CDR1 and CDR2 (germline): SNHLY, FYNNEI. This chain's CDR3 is CASSEGQGNQPQHF. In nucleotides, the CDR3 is TGTGCCAGCAGTGAAGGGCAGGGCAATCAGCCCCAGCATTTT.

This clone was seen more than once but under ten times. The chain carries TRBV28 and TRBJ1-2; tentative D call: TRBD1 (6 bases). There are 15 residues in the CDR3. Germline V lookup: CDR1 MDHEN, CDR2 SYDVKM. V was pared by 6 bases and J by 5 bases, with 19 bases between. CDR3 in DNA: TGTGCCAGCAGGGCTCCAAGGGGGGCCGTGTATGGCTACACCTTC. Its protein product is CASRAPRGAVYGYTF.

The CDR3 bases are TGTGCCAGCTCACCCAACGACAGAACTGAAAAACTGTTTTTT. Its translation is CASSPNDRTEKLFF. V gene TRBV18 combines with J gene TRBJ1-4; perhaps TRBD1 as D (5 bases). The CDR3 contains 14 residues. Trimming removed 3 bases at V and 7 bases at J, with 12 bases between. Germline-derived CDR1 and CDR2 are KGHSH and LQKENI. The full variable domain, in which reference TRBV18 and TRBJ1-4 provide the parts outside the CDR3, is NAGVMQNPRHLVRRRGQEARLRCSPMKGHSHVYWYRQLPEEGLKFMVYLQKENIIDESGMPKERFSAEFPKEGPSILRIQQVVRGDSAAYFCASSPNDRTEKLFFGSGTQLSVL.

This CDR3 is CASSYRTGVNNEQFF. CDR3 DNA sequence: TGTGCCAGCAGTTATCGGACAGGGGTGAACAATGAGCAGTTCTTC. This rearrangement joins TRBV2 to TRBJ2-1, with 9 positions matching TRBD1. This CDR3 spans 15 amino acids. CDR1 is SNHLY and CDR2 is FYNNEI in the germline V gene. J gave up 5 bases and V 5 bases, and 7 bases lay outside the gene matches.

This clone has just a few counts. DNA for the CDR3: TGTGCCACCAGCCCAAGGACTAGCAGGAGCGAGCAGTACTTC. It is translated as CATSPRTSRSEQYF. This rearrangement joins TRBV15 to TRBJ2-7; 8 bases map to TRBD2. With V trimmed by 5 bases and J by 6 bases, 9 bases remained unmatched. The CDR3 extends over 14 amino acids. Germline V gene data show CDR1 as LNHNV and CDR2 as YYDKDF (reference sequence).

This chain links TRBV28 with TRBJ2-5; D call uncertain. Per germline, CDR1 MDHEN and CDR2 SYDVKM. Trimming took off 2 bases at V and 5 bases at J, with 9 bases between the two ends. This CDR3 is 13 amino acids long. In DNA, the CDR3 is TGTGCCAGCAGTTTAAAGGGCTGGGAGACCCAGTACTTC. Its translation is CASSLKGWETQYF.

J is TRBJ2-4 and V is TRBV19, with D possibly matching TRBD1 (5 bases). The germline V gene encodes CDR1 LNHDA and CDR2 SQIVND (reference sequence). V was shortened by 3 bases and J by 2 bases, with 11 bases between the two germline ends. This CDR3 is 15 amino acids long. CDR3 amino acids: CASSIPPGSKNIQYF. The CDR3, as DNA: TGTGCCAGTAGTATTCCTCCAGGGTCCAAAAACATTCAGTACTTC.